This record covers a single TCR beta chain. Its antigen is unidentified. TCRdb itself ran the 5' RACE reads through MiXCR, one entry per CDR3 protein. The sample lists roughly 710,000 distinct CDR3 sequences, 5.5% to 6.5% occurring once. The data are from a study of identical twins. Study results and limitations: Potential partial confounding of zero-insertion analyses by invariant MAIT and iNKT cells was noted. Twins shared out-of-frame alpha sequences with excess low generation probability.

The V gene lost 5 bases and the J gene lost 5 bases, with 18 bases spanning the gap. The CDR3 extends over 15 amino acids. Looked up from germline, CDR1 is SGHVS and CDR2 is FQNEAQ. V and J are TRBV7-8 and TRBJ2-5; D may be TRBD2 (5 bases). Sequences were obtained from naive T cells sorted from blood. This TCR was sampled from a man in his late teens or twenties in good health. The CDR3 DNA is TGTGCCAGCAGCCCTCTAACTAGTTCTCGGGAGACCCAGTACTTC. This translates into CASSPLTSSRETQYF. The variable domain in full, with the rest retrieved from reference TRBV7-8 and TRBJ2-5, is GAGVSQSPRYKVAKRGQDVALRCDPISGHVSLFWYQQALGQGPEFLTYFQNEAQLDKSGLPSDRFFAERPEGSVSTLKIQRTQQEDSAVYLCASSPLTSSRETQYFGPGTRLLVL.